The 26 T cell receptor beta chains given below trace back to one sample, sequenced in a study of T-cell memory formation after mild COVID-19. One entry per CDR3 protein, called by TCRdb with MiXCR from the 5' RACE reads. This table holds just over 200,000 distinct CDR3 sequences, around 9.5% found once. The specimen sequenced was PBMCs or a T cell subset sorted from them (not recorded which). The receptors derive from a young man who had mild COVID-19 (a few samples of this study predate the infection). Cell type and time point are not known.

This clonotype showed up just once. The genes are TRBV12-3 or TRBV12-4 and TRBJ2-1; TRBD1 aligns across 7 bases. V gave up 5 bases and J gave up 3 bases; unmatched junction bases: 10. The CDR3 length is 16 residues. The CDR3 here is CASSLTGIRVYNEQFF. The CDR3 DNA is TGTGCCAGCAGTCTGACAGGGATAAGGGTCTACAATGAGCAGTTCTTC.

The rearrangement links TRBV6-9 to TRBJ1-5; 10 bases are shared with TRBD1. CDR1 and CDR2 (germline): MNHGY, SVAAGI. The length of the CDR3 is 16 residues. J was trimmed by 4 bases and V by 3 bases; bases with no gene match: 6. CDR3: CASSYRDRGWNQPQHF. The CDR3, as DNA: TGTGCCAGCAGTTACCGGGACAGGGGCTGGAATCAGCCCCAGCATTTT.

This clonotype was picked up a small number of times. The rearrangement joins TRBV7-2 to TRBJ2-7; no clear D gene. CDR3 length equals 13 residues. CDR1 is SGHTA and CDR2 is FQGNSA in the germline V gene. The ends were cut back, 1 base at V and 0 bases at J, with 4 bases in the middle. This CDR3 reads CASSLGYSYEQYV. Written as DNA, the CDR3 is TGTGCCAGCAGCTTAGGCTACTCCTACGAGCAGTACGTC.

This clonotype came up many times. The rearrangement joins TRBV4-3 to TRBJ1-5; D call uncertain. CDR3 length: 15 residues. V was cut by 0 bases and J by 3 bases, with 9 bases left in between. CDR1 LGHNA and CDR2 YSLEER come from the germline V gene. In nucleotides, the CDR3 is TGCGCCAGCAGCCAAGATTTGGCCACCAATCAGCCCCAGCATTTT. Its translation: CASSQDLATNQPQHF.

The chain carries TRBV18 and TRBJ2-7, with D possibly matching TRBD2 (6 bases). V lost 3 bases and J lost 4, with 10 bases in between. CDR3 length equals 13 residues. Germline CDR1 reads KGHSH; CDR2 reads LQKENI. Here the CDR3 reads CASSPERGYEQYV. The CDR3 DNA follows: TGTGCCAGCTCACCGGAACGGGGGTACGAGCAGTACGTC.

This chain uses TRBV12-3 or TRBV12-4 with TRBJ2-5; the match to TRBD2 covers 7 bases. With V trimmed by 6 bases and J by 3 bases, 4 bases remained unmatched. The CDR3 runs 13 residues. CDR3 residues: CASRGLAEETQYF. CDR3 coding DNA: TGTGCCAGCAGGGGGCTAGCGGAAGAGACCCAGTACTTC.

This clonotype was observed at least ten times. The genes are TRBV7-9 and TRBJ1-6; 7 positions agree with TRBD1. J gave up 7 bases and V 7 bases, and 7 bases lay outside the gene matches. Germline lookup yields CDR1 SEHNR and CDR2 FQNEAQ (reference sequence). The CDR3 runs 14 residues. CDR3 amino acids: CASTFTGENSPLHF. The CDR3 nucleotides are TGTGCCAGCACCTTTACAGGGGAAAATTCACCCCTCCACTTT.

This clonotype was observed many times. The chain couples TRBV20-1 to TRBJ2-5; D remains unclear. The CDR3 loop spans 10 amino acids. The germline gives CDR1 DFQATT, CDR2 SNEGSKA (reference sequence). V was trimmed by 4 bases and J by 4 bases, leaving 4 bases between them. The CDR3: CSANRETQYF. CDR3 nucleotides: TGCAGTGCTAATAGAGAGACCCAGTACTTC.

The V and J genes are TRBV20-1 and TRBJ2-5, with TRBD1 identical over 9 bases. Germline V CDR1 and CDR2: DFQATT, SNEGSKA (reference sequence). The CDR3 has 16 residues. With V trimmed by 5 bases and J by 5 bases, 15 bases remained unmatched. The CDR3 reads CSAHPETGGFLETQYF. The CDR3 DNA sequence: TGCAGTGCTCACCCTGAGACAGGGGGTTTCTTGGAGACCCAGTACTTC.

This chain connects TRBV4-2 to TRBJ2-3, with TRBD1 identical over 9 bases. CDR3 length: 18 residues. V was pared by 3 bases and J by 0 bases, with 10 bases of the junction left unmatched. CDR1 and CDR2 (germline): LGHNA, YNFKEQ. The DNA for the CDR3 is TGTGCCAGCAGCCAGGGTCCGGACAGGGGATCGAGCACAGATACGCAGTATTTT. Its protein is CASSQGPDRGSSTDTQYF.

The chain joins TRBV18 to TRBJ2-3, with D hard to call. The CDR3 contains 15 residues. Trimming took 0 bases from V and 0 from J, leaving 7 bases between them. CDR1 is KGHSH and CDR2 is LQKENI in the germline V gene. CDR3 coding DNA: TGTGCCAGCTCACCACCAGTAACTAGCACAGATACGCAGTATTTT. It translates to CASSPPVTSTDTQYF.

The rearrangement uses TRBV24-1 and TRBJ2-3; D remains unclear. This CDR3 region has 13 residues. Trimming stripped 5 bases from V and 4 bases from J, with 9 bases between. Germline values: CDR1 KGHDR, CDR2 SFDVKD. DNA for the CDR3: TGTGCCACCAGTGGGTCCGGCGCAGATACGCAGTATTTT. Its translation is CATSGSGADTQYF.

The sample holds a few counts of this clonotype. CDR3 sequence (DNA): TGCGCCAGCAGCCCCGCAGGGGTGTTCACTGAAGCTTTCTTT. The encoded protein is CASSPAGVFTEAFF. The rearrangement joins TRBV5-1 to TRBJ1-1, with D tentatively TRBD1 (6 bases). Germline CDR1 and CDR2: SGHRS and YFSETQ. Trimming removed 4 bases at V and 4 bases at J, with 14 bases between. CDR3 length: 14 residues.

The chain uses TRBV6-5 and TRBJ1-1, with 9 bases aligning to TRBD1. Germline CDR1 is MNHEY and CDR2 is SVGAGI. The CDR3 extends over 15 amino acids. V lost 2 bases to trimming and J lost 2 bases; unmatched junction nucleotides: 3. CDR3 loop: CASSYGDRDNTEAFF. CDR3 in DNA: TGTGCCAGCAGTTACGGGGACAGGGATAACACTGAAGCTTTCTTT.

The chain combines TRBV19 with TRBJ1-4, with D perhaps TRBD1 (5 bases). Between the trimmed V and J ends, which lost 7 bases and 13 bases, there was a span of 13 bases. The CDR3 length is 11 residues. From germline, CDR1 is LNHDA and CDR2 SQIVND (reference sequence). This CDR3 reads CASKEGRRLFF. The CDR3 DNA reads TGTGCCAGTAAGGAGGGGCGAAGACTGTTTTTT.

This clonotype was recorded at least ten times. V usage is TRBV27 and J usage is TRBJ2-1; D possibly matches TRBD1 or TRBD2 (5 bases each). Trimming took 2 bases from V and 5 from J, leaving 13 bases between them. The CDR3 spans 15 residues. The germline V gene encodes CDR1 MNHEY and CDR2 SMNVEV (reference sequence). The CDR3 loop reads CASSLGGTGNNEQFF. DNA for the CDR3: TGTGCCAGCAGTTTAGGGGGTACAGGCAACAATGAGCAGTTCTTC.

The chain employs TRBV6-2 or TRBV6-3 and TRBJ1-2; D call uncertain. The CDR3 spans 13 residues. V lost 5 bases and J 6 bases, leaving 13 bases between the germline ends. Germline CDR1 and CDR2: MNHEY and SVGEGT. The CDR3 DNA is TGTGCCAGCAGTCAATCCCTCAACCATGGCTACACCTTC. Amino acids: CASSQSLNHGYTF.

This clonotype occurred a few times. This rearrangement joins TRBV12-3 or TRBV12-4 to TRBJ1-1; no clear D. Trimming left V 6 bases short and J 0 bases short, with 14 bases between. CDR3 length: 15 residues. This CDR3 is CASSRTQNLNTEAFF. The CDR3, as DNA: TGTGCCAGCAGCAGAACACAAAACTTGAACACTGAAGCTTTCTTT.

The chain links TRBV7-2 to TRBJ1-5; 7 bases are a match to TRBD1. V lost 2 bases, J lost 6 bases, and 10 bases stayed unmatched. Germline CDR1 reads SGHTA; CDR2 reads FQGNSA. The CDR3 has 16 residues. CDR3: CASSLRVRGMPQPQHF. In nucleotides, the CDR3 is TGTGCCAGCAGCTTACGTGTCAGGGGGATGCCTCAGCCCCAGCATTTT.

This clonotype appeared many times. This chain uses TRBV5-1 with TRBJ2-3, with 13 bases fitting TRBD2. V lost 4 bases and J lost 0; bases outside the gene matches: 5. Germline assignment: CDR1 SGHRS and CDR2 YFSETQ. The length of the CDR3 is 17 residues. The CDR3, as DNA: TGCGCCAGCAGCCTCGGGACTAGCGGGAAGAGCACAGATACGCAGTATTTT. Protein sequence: CASSLGTSGKSTDTQYF.

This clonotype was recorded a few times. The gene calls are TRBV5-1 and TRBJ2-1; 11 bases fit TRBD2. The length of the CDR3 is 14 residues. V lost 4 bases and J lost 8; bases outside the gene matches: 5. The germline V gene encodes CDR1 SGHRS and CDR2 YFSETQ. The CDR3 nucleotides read TGCGCCAGCAGCGTTAGCGGGGGGGCCTATGAGCAGTTCTTC. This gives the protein CASSVSGGAYEQFF. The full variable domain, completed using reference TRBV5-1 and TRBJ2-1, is KAGVTQTPRYLIKTRGQQVTLSCSPISGHRSVSWYQQTPGQGLQFLFEYFSETQRNKGNFPGRFSGRQFSNSRSEMNVSTLELGDSALYLCASSVSGGAYEQFFGPGTRLTVL.

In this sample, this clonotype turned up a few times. In DNA, the CDR3 is TGTGCCAGCAGCTTAGGGGGGGCAACCTACGAGCAGTACTTC. Protein product: CASSLGGATYEQYF. This chain uses TRBV11-1 with TRBJ2-7; D is perhaps TRBD1 or TRBD2 (6 bases each). CDR1 and CDR2 from the germline V gene are SGHAT and FQDESV (reference sequence). CDR3 length equals 14 residues. V was cut by 1 base and J by 2 bases, with 9 bases left in between. Full variable domain (missing parts from reference TRBV11-1 and TRBJ2-7): EAEVAQSPRYKITEKSQAVAFWCDPISGHATLYWYRQILGQGPELLVQFQDESVVDDSQLPKDRFSAERLKGVDSTLKIQPAELGDSAMYLCASSLGGATYEQYFGPGTRLTVT.

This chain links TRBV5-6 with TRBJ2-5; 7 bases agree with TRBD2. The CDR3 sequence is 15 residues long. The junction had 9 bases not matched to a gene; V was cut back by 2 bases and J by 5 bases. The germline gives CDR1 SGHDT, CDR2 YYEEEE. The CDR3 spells CASSFRVLGGETQYF. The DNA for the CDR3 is TGTGCCAGCAGCTTCCGGGTTCTCGGGGGGGAGACCCAGTACTTC.

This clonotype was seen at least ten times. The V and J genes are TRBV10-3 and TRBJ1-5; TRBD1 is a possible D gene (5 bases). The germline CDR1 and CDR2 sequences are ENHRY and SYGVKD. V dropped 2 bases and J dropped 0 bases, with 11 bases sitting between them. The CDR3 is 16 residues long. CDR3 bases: TGTGCCATCAGTGAGGGGACGGATTATAGCAATCAGCCCCAGCATTTT. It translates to CAISEGTDYSNQPQHF.

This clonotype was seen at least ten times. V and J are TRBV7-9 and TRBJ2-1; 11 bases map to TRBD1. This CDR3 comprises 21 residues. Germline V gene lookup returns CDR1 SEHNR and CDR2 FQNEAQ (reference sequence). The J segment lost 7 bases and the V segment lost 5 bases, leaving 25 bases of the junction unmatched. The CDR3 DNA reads TGTGCCAGCAGCCATTACCAGACCGGGACAGGGGGTTGGCGGGGGAGGAATGAGCAGTTCTTC. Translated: CASSHYQTGTGGWRGRNEQFF.

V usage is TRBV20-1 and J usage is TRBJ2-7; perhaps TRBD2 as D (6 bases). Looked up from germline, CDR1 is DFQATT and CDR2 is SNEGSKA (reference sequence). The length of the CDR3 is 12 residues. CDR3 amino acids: CAGSTSSYEQYV. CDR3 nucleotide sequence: TGCGCAGGATCGACTAGCTCCTACGAGCAGTACGTC.